This is a list of T cell receptor beta chains from one sample in a study of T cells after somatic rescue of genetic block. The table came from immunoSEQ multiplex PCR; TCRdb's copy has only in-frame clones and leaves some out. The data contain just over 14,000 clones, about 71% of them seen just once; the ten biggest clones take up 14%. Material: peripheral blood mononuclear cells (PBMCs). The origin of the receptors is a boy younger than 18. The conserved cysteine and the conserved F or W are not part of the CDR3 here.

v_gene: TRBV11-3; len: 11; CDR3aa: ASSLGPLYEQY
v_gene: TRBV6-9; len: 13; CDR3aa: ASSYWGRGSHEQY
v_gene: TRBV28; len: 15; CDR3aa: ASSSAGGRVIDGELF
v_gene: TRBV19; len: 18; CDR3aa: ASTLTPLDRGGLNTGELF
v_gene: TRBV6-1; len: 11; CDR3aa: ASSDWQTYEQY
v_gene: TRBV27; len: 12; CDR3aa: ASSLSDGSFGQY
v_gene: TRBV5-6; len: 13; CDR3aa: ASSLVGASTDTQY
v_gene: TRBV4-1; len: 17; CDR3aa: ASSLRGAVQVWGANVLT
v_gene: TRBV6-5; len: 13; CDR3aa: ASSYSGKLNTEAF
v_gene: TRBV7-9; len: 16; CDR3aa: ASSLHGTGRGMNTEAF
v_gene: TRBV5-1; len: 16; CDR3aa: ASSRTGLAGGGPDTQY
v_gene: TRBV4-2; len: 16; CDR3aa: ASSLHGTGRGMNTEAF
v_gene: TRBV5-4; len: 14; CDR3aa: ASSLVDRASYYGYT
v_gene: TRBV27; len: 13; CDR3aa: ASSFAGQGRETQY
v_gene: TRBV27; len: 10; CDR3aa: ASSLLTGELF
v_gene: TRBV29-1; len: 10; CDR3aa: SVEGVTDTQY
v_gene: TRBV6-1; len: 14; CDR3aa: ASSELASSGANVLT
v_gene: TRBV5-4; len: 13; CDR3aa: ASSSGDAGNQPQH
v_gene: TRBV18; len: 14; CDR3aa: ASSPLAGGLSDTQY
v_gene: TRBV7-9; len: 11; CDR3aa: ASSLVGAAEAF
v_gene: TRBV7-9; len: 14; CDR3aa: ASSLVRSSRFNEQF
v_gene: TRBV7-9; len: 11; CDR3aa: ASSLVDSYGYT